This T cell receptor beta chain appears in the sequencing data of a study of shared clonotypes between healthy human individuals. Across the whole study: CD4 naive and memory got three plates each, CD8 naive two, CD8 memory one. Overall study results and limits: Researchers found naive subsets generally carried larger estimated richness than memory subsets.

The CDR3 loop spans 12 amino acids. The ends were cut back, 9 bases at V and 4 bases at J, with 12 bases in the middle. Per germline, CDR1 SNHLY and CDR2 FYNNEI. All donors qualified as healthy HIV-negative adults and had experienced no recent acute infections or vaccinations. Adults of Caucasian background living in Nashville, Tennessee made up all donors. The assay was immunoSEQ multiplex PCR, and TCRdb's table has in-frame clones only and misses some. The profile shows about 1.1 million clones, about 72% of them singletons. To note about this clone: The antigen remains unidentified.

The V call is TRBV2, the J call TRBJ2-5; the D gene is possibly TRBD1 (6 bases). Sequencing used memory CD4+ T cells from PBMCs. The subset: CD45RA-negative fraction. The sequence came from a man younger than 35 in good health. Some clones in this sample may be carry-over from other donors' samples. Here the CDR3 DNA reads TGTGCCAGTACAGGGTCGGGAGAGACCCAGTACTTC. Amino acids: CASTGSGETQYF.